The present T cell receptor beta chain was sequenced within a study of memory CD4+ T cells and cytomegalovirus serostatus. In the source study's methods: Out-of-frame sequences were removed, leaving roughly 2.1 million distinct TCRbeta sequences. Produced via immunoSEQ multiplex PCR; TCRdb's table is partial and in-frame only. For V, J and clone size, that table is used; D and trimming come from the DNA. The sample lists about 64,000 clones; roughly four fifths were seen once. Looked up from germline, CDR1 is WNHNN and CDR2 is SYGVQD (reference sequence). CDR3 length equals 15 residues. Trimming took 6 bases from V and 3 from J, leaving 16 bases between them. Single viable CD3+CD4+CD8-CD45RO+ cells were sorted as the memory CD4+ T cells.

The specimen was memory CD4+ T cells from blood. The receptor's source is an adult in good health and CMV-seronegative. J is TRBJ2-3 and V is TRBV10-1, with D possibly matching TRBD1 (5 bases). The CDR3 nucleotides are TGCGCCAGCAGCCCTCAGGGTAGGCCTACAGATACGCAGTATTTT. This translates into CASSPQGRPTDTQYF.